This T cell receptor beta chain was recovered during a study of cytomegalovirus exposure and HLA in healthy donors. The CDR3 is made up of 14 amino acids. The V gene lost 6 bases and the J gene lost 3 bases, with 11 bases spanning the gap. CDR1 is LGHNT, CDR2 FRNRAP, per germline. With respect to this clone: Antigen specificity is unknown.

The study ran its PCR with 60 Vbeta and 13 Jbeta primers. In the authors' workflow: Unique TCR beta chains numbered approximately 80 million in a later analysis, with approximately 10 million shared. Produced via immunoSEQ multiplex PCR; TCRdb's table is partial and in-frame only. Clone size and the V and J calls come from that table; the DNA yielded D and trimming. Its table lists about 160,000 clones. Study results and limitations: Researchers reported in a later analysis that a missense DCLRE1C variant was tied to TCR beta V- and J-gene trimming. Rarity marked most TCR sequences, yet some public TCRs occurred in many donors. An analysis done earlier found most TCR beta V segments productive about 90% or about 30% of the time.

The sequencing input was PBMCs. The TCR was taken from a man aged 30-40 years in good health and CMV-seronegative. The V gene is TRBV12-5, the J gene TRBJ2-2, with a weak D call TRBD2 (5 bases). The CDR3 loop is CASGRGGDTGELFF. The CDR3, as DNA: TGTGCTAGTGGCCGGGGTGGGGACACCGGGGAGCTGTTTTTT. Looking up the rest from reference TRBV12-5 and TRBJ2-2 gives the full variable domain: DARVTQTPRHKVTEMGQEVTMRCQPILGHNTVFWYRQTMMQGLELLAYFRNRAPLDDSGMPKDRFSAEMPDATLATLKIQPSEPRDSAVYFCASGRGGDTGELFFGEGSRLTVL.